This passage covers 27 T cell receptor beta chains from one sample sequenced in a study of cytomegalovirus exposure and HLA in healthy donors. Libraries were prepared by immunoSEQ multiplex PCR; TCRdb keeps only in-frame clonotypes and omits some of them. Counted here are 210,000 or so clones, roughly 88% occurring once; the ten biggest clones make up about 2.7%. Sequencing used PBMCs. These receptors came from a woman in her late teens or twenties in good health and CMV-seronegative.

The genes are TRBV28 and TRBJ1-1; weak D call: TRBD1 (5 bases). Between the trimmed V and J ends, which lost 3 bases and 1 base, there was a span of 18 bases. The CDR3 loop spans 17 amino acids. Germline CDR1 reads MDHEN; CDR2 reads SYDVKM. In DNA, the CDR3 is TGTGCCAGCAGTTTCCCCCTCGGGGGGGGACGGAACACTGAAGCTTTCTTT. It yields the protein CASSFPLGGGRNTEAFF.

The chain carries TRBV6-4 and TRBJ2-7; D gene unclear. The V end was cut by 2 bases, the J end by 5 bases, with 13 bases between. Germline-derived CDR1 and CDR2 are MRHNA and SNTAGT. The CDR3 is 14 amino acids. The CDR3 DNA is TGTGCCAGCAGTGACAGGAACAGAAATAACGAGCAGTACTTC. This sequence encodes CASSDRNRNNEQYF.

The chain joins TRBV29-1 to TRBJ2-3; D is unclear. V was shortened by 6 bases and J by 4 bases, with 8 bases between the two germline ends. Germline lookup yields CDR1 SQVTM and CDR2 ANQGSEA. The CDR3 is 11 residues long. The CDR3 nucleotides read TGCAGCGTGGAGTGGGCAGATACGCAGTATTTT. This sequence encodes CSVEWADTQYF.

The chain employs TRBV6-5 and TRBJ2-1, with 10 positions matching TRBD1. This CDR3 has 16 amino acids. V was clipped by 2 bases and J by 8 bases; unmatched bases: 9. Germline CDR1 is MNHEY and CDR2 is SVGAGI. The CDR3 nucleotides are TGTGCCAGCAGTTACGCCGGACAGGGGGTAGAATATGAGCAGTTCTTC. It codes for CASSYAGQGVEYEQFF.

J is TRBJ1-1 and V is TRBV5-5, with 7 bases lining up with TRBD1. This CDR3 region has 13 residues. The germline CDR1 and CDR2 sequences are SGHKS and YYEKEE (reference sequence). With V trimmed by 4 bases and J by 3 bases, 3 bases remained unmatched. CDR3 residues: CASSLDRDTEAFF. The CDR3 bases are TGTGCCAGCAGCCTCGACAGGGACACTGAAGCTTTCTTT.

J is TRBJ2-7 and V is TRBV6-1, with D possibly TRBD2 on 6 matching bases. V lost 1 base to trimming and J lost 2 bases, with 9 bases between them. Germline V lookup: CDR1 MNHNS, CDR2 SASEGT. The CDR3 has 14 residues. The CDR3 DNA follows: TGTGCCAGCAGTGAAGGGGCGGGACCCTACGAGCAGTACTTC. Translating it yields CASSEGAGPYEQYF.

The genes are TRBV27 and TRBJ2-7, with 10 bases identical to TRBD2. Per germline, CDR1 MNHEY and CDR2 SMNVEV (reference sequence). Trimming at V came to 5 bases and at J to 6 bases, leaving 16 bases not matched to a gene. This CDR3 comprises 17 residues. CDR3 DNA sequence: TGTGCCAGCAGTCAATGGACTAGCGGCCCTCCGGTAGGCGAGCAGTACTTC. It codes for CASSQWTSGPPVGEQYF.

The V and J genes are TRBV30 and TRBJ2-5; D unclear. V was shortened by 5 bases and J by 5 bases, with 12 bases between the two germline ends. CDR3 length equals 12 residues. Per the germline V gene, CDR1 is GTSNPN and CDR2 is SVGIG (reference sequence). The CDR3 nucleotides are TGTGCCTGGTCCCGGGTACCGGAGACCCAGTACTTC. Its protein product is CAWSRVPETQYF.

The chain is built from TRBV2 and TRBJ2-3; TRBD2 aligns across 9 bases. CDR1 and CDR2 from the germline V gene are SNHLY and FYNNEI. CDR3 size: 15 residues. V dropped 4 bases and J dropped 4; count of bases not matched to a gene: 6. CDR3 sequence reads: CASSGAGGPADTQYF. In nucleotides, the CDR3 is TGTGCCAGCAGTGGGGCGGGAGGGCCAGCAGATACGCAGTATTTT.

This clone was recorded a few times. The CDR3 nucleotides are TGTGCCAGCAGCGTGATGGGCGGCTACACCTTC. Its translation: CASSVMGGYTF. This rearrangement joins TRBV5-6 to TRBJ1-2, with D unclear. Trimming took off 4 bases at V and 8 bases at J, with 9 bases between the two ends. Germline lookup yields CDR1 SGHDT and CDR2 YYEEEE. This CDR3 has 11 amino acids.

The chain couples TRBV27 to TRBJ2-7; TRBD1 agrees at 7 bases. The J segment lost 6 bases and the V segment lost 7 bases, leaving 9 bases of the junction unmatched. The CDR3 is made up of 13 amino acids. The germline CDR1 and CDR2 sequences are MNHEY and SMNVEV (reference sequence). CDR3: CASKMTGLSEQYF. For the CDR3, the DNA is TGTGCCAGCAAAATGACAGGGTTGAGCGAGCAGTACTTC.

V gene TRBV6-6 combines with J gene TRBJ1-2; D gene uncertain. The V gene's germline CDR1 is MNHNY and CDR2 SVGAGI (reference sequence). The V gene lost 5 bases and the J gene lost 0 bases, with 10 bases spanning the gap. The length of the CDR3 is 14 residues. The DNA of the CDR3 is TGTGCCAGCAGTCGCTTCGTAGCTAACTATGGCTACACCTTC. Translating gives CASSRFVANYGYTF.

The V gene is TRBV11-3, the J gene TRBJ2-5; D call uncertain. V lost 3 bases, J lost 1 base, and 6 bases lay in between. The germline V gene encodes CDR1 SGHNT and CDR2 YENEEA. The CDR3 contains 13 residues. The CDR3 loop is CASSLNTQETQYF. DNA for the CDR3: TGTGCCAGCAGCTTGAACACCCAAGAGACCCAGTACTTC.

J is TRBJ1-2 and V is TRBV10-2; 8 bases line up with TRBD1. CDR3 length: 15 amino acids. Germline V CDR1 and CDR2: WSHSY, SAAADI. The V and J ends lost 2 bases and 3 bases, in that order; junction bases with no gene match: 5. The CDR3 protein is CASSEALRGHYGYTF. CDR3 nucleotide sequence: TGCGCCAGCAGTGAGGCTCTCAGGGGGCACTATGGCTACACCTTC.

This chain joins TRBV4-1 and TRBJ2-7; no clear D. This CDR3 comprises 12 residues. V was trimmed by 2 bases and J by 7 bases, leaving 9 bases between them. Per the germline V gene, CDR1 is MGHRA and CDR2 is YSYEKL. CDR3 nucleotides: TGCGCCAGCAGCCAACCCTTCAGTGAGCAGTACTTC. As protein: CASSQPFSEQYF.

This clone was counted a few times. This chain uses TRBV5-1 with TRBJ2-1, with D possibly TRBD2 on 6 matching bases. Germline lookup yields CDR1 SGHRS and CDR2 YFSETQ. The CDR3 loop spans 13 amino acids. Trimming removed 1 base from V and 7 bases from J, with 9 bases in between. DNA for the CDR3: TGCGCCAGCAGCTTGCAGGACTATAATGAGCAGTTCTTC. The encoded protein is CASSLQDYNEQFF.

With regard to this clone: One end of the junction fails to match germline, which may point to a read error. The CDR3: CASSAITRMDPTGGLRAYNEQFF. The DNA of the CDR3 is TGTGCCAGCAGTGCTATCACCCGAATGGATCCGACAGGGGGTCTTAGGGCCTACAATGAGCAATTCTTC. This chain uses TRBV27 with TRBJ2-1, with 9 nucleotides matching TRBD1. The CDR3 runs to 23 residues. CDR1 and CDR2 from the germline V gene are MNHEY and SMNVEV (reference sequence).

The V gene is TRBV28, the J gene TRBJ2-2; TRBD2 matches 12 bases. CDR1 is MDHEN, CDR2 SYDVKM, per germline. Trimming at V came to 6 bases and at J to 5 bases, leaving 10 bases not matched to a gene. This CDR3 is built from 17 residues. The CDR3 region has the DNA TGTGCCAGCAGCCAGCTAGCGGGAGGGCCCGGAACCGGGGAGCTGTTTTTT. As protein: CASSQLAGGPGTGELFF.

This chain connects TRBV27 to TRBJ2-7, with 13 bases fitting TRBD2. Germline V gene sequence: CDR1 MNHEY, CDR2 SMNVEV (reference sequence). V dropped 8 bases and J dropped 0; count of bases not matched to a gene: 4. The CDR3 is made up of 15 amino acids. DNA for the CDR3: TGTGCCAGCCGACTAGCGGGAGGTAGCTCCTACGAGCAGTACTTC. This encodes CASRLAGGSSYEQYF.

CDR3 sequence reads: CSVRGADKNNEQFF. The CDR3 DNA reads as TGCAGCGTCCGGGGAGCCGACAAGAACAATGAGCAGTTCTTC. This chain connects TRBV29-1 to TRBJ2-1; maybe TRBD2 (5 bases). Germline values: CDR1 SQVTM, CDR2 ANQGSEA. The V end was cut by 6 bases, the J end by 5 bases, with 17 bases between. The CDR3 runs to 14 residues.

V and J are TRBV2 and TRBJ2-1; 9 bases line up with TRBD1. CDR3 length: 14 amino acids. The V gene end was trimmed by 5 bases and the J gene end by 8 bases; junction bases not matched to a gene: 7. CDR1 and CDR2 (germline): SNHLY, FYNNEI. For the CDR3, the DNA is TGTGCCAGCAGTTCCGGGACAGGGTTCTATGAGCAGTTCTTC. Translating gives CASSSGTGFYEQFF.

Comments on this clone: This sample also contains other DNA sequences that code for the same CDR3. The rearrangement joins TRBV30 to TRBJ1-2; D is unresolved. The CDR3 is 14 amino acids. Germline V gene data show CDR1 as GTSNPN and CDR2 as SVGIG (reference sequence). Trimming left V 4 bases short and J 3 bases short, with 15 bases between. The CDR3 DNA reads as TGTGCCTGGACCAGGCAGGTGACCGACTATGGCTACACCTTC. Amino acid sequence: CAWTRQVTDYGYTF.

The chain joins TRBV29-1 to TRBJ1-1; 8 bases agree with TRBD1. V lost 4 bases, J lost 1 base, and 14 bases stayed unmatched. Germline-derived CDR1 and CDR2 are SQVTM and ANQGSEA. The CDR3 is 17 amino acids. For the CDR3, the DNA is TGCAGCGTTGCTACGGGGTCCAGACAGGGGAGGAACACTGAAGCTTTCTTT. Translating it yields CSVATGSRQGRNTEAFF.

The rearrangement links TRBV21-1 to TRBJ2-1; TRBD2, the D gene given by the table, was not confirmed from the DNA. TRBV21-1 is designated a pseudogene. The CDR3 sequence is 24 residues long. The CDR3 DNA is TGTGCCAGCAGCAAAGGGGGGGGAAACACTTGGCGGGAGAACAGGGTCCAGTCGGGGTATGAGCAGTTCTTC. Translated: CASSKGGGNTWRENRVQSGYEQFF.

The chain links TRBV30 to TRBJ2-7; D unclear. From germline, CDR1 is GTSNPN and CDR2 SVGIG (reference sequence). Deletions cut 0 bases from V and 1 base from J, with 13 bases between. The CDR3 is 15 residues long. The CDR3 DNA follows: TGTGCCTGGAGTGTCCCAGCAGACACATCCTACGAGCAGTACTTC. Translation gives CAWSVPADTSYEQYF.

The chain joins TRBV6-5 to TRBJ2-7; possible D gene TRBD2, 7 bases. The CDR3 totals 14 residues. The germline V gene has CDR1 MNHEY and CDR2 SVGAGI. The V end was cut by 2 bases, the J end by 2 bases, with 10 bases between. The CDR3 loop reads CASSYTGGPYEQYF. DNA for the CDR3: TGTGCCAGCAGTTACACGGGGGGCCCCTACGAGCAGTACTTC.

The V and J genes are TRBV4-3 and TRBJ2-6, with D maybe TRBD2 (6 bases). This CDR3 is 16 amino acids long. The V end was cut by 0 bases, the J end by 1 base, with 7 bases between. CDR1 and CDR2 from the germline V gene are LGHNA and YSLEER. The CDR3 reads CASSQEAGSGANVLTF. CDR3 in DNA: TGCGCCAGCAGCCAAGAGGCGGGGTCTGGGGCCAACGTCCTGACTTTC.